The text below deals with one TCR beta chain. This sample stems from a study of blood T cell repertoires in COVID-19. Seattle participants joined during active infection and were tracked over time. Original processing notes: Reference gene primer amplification gave estimated nucleated cell counts. TCRdb's table, derived via immunoSEQ multiplex PCR, lists solely in-frame clones and lacks some. For V, J and clone size, that table is used; D and trimming come from the DNA. The sample lists 130,000 to 150,000 clones; 70% to 90% were seen once. Trimming took off 8 bases at V and 1 base at J, with 14 bases between the two ends. This CDR3 is built from 14 residues. Germline V gene lookup returns CDR1 LNHNV and CDR2 YYDKDF (reference sequence).

The rearrangement joins TRBV15 to TRBJ1-1; maybe TRBD1 (6 bases). The origin of this receptor is a woman aged 60-75 years with COVID-19, enrolled during active disease. Sequencing used peripheral blood. The CDR3, as DNA: TGTGCCACCGCGGAGGACAGAAGGAACACTGAAGCTTTCTTT. This translates into CATAEDRRNTEAFF.